Reported below is one T cell receptor (beta chain). The antigen is unknown. This entry belongs to a study of T-cell memory formation after mild COVID-19. The CDR3 totals 17 residues. The germline V gene has CDR1 LGHDT and CDR2 YNNKEL (reference sequence). Trimming stripped 1 base from V and 4 bases from J, with 16 bases between. Study-wide points: From day 15 to 85, contracting clones were balanced between CD4 and CD8, whereas later expanders leaned toward CD4+.

Employing constant-segment primers, 5'RACE generated TCR alpha and TCR beta cDNA libraries bearing sample barcodes and UMIs. In TCRdb, the 5' RACE reads were re-called with MiXCR into one record per CDR3 protein. The sample consists of 550,000 to 600,000 distinct CDR3 sequences, around a sixth of them appearing once. This clonotype originated in an adult woman who had mild COVID-19 (a few samples of this study predate the infection). Cell type and time point are not known. This chain connects TRBV3-1 to TRBJ2-2, with D perhaps matching TRBD2 (5 bases). Source material: PBMCs or a T cell subset sorted from them (not recorded which). The CDR3 protein is CASSQVSEGLGTGELFF. CDR3 DNA sequence: TGTGCCAGCAGCCAAGTTTCCGAGGGTTTGGGCACCGGGGAGCTGTTTTTT.